This TCR beta chain is from a study of T cell repertoires and leukemia-associated antigens (dated by TCRdb to between 2018 and 2020). Some background on the complete study: About 5.1 to 6.6 million read pairs and roughly 3 to 5.0 million effective reads were obtained per sample, with 15 million to 20 million effective reads obtained overall. In vitro peptide stimulation of healthy T cells was used with the aim of identifying the antigen recognized by a TCR Vbeta21 clone previously found in CML patients. Here is what the overall study found, with its caveats: Antigen specificity and function of the expanded clones were not tested directly and required further investigation. The four groups showed no significant differences in numbers of Vbeta genes (roughly 60), Jbeta genes (around 13), VDJ rearrangements, or unique CDR3s.

As a first step, the CD3+ T cells were left to rest overnight in RPMI 1640 lacking fetal bovine serum, at about 2.5 million cells/mL. MACS immunomagnetic beads were used, per the manufacturer's instructions, to isolate CD3+ T cells from PBMCs. TRIzol reagent was used to extract total RNA from the cultured T cells. TCRbeta libraries were amplified from RNA by 5' rapid amplification of cDNA ends (5'RACE). Before sequencing, library concentration and integrity were assessed using Qubit, an Agilent instrument, and quantitative PCR. Sequencing of qualified libraries was performed on Illumina HiSeq or MiSeq by a commercial service provider. The authors processed their data as follows. TCR sequences in each sample were identified using MiXCR version 1.8.2. To qualify, a clone needed a CDR3 longer than four amino acids, an in-frame nucleotide length, and no stop codon. A read containing the complete CDR3 structure was defined as an effective read. RT-PCR with 24 Vbeta primers, GeneScan spectratyping, and Sanger sequencing were used to validate the expanded clones. TCRdb reanalyzed the raw reads on its own, using fastp at Q25 for trimming and MiXCR for clone calling, and kept in-frame beta chains. CDR3 protein duplicates are merged, each entry listing the most common genes and DNA. TCRdb assigned the V and J calls; the authors' analysis was not used. This sample lists roughly 10,000 distinct CDR3 sequences; 35% to 45% were detected once. Jointly, the top ten make up 27% of the sample.

Concerning this clonotype itself: The antigen it binds to is not known. This likely comes from a read error, as the CDR3 has no conserved phenylalanine or tryptophan at its end.

CDR1 and CDR2, per the germline V gene (reference sequence), are SEHNR and FQNEAQ. V is shortened by 0 bases, J by 4 bases, and the region joining them spans 6 bases. Both ends counted, the CDR3 spans 13 residues. Just the 39-base CDR3 DNA is kept, in frame starting at base 1. The sample taken for sequencing was CD3+ T cells sorted from blood and cultured. This receptor was taken from a female donor in good health. The chain is assembled from TRBV7-9 and TRBJ1-1; a confident D gene designation cannot be given. The CDR3 region: CASSLAETTEAFL. The DNA reads as follows: TGTGCCAGCAGCTTAGCGGAAACCACTGAAGCTTTCCTT.